Below, 16 T cell receptor beta chains from the same sample are listed, as sequenced in a study of OX40 agonist ivuxolimab in advanced cancers. Only in-frame clones appear in the TCRdb table, and some are missing; sequencing was by immunoSEQ multiplex PCR. The table includes 62,000 or so clones, over 80% detected once. The source material was CD4+ or CD8+ T cells sorted from blood, sampled in a trial of the OX40 agonist ivuxolimab. All receptors come from an adult with an advanced solid tumor such as melanoma, head and neck, liver or kidney cancer.

V gene TRBV5-4 combines with J gene TRBJ2-5; no definite D call. The ends were cut back, 1 base at V and 1 base at J, with 5 bases in the middle. CDR3 length equals 13 residues. Germline-derived CDR1 and CDR2 are SGHNT and YYREEE (reference sequence). CDR3 DNA sequence: TGTGCCAGCAGCTTGCGTATCCAAGAGACCCAGTACTTC. This sequence encodes CASSLRIQETQYF. The full variable domain, with the rest looked up from reference TRBV5-4 and TRBJ2-5, is ETGVTQSPTHLIKTRGQQVTLRCSSQSGHNTVSWYQQALGQGPQFIFQYYREEENGRGNFPPRFSGLQFPNYSSELNVNALELDDSALYLCASSLRIQETQYFGPGTRLLVL.

The V and J genes are TRBV28 and TRBJ1-5, with 9 bases identical to TRBD1. Germline trimming cut 2 bases from V and 6 bases from J; bases unmatched to any gene: 8. Germline loops: CDR1 MDHEN, CDR2 SYDVKM. The CDR3 extends over 16 amino acids. DNA of the CDR3: TGTGCCAGCAGTTTACCACAGGGGGCGCCGCGTCAGCCCCAGCATTTT. This gives the protein CASSLPQGAPRQPQHF.

In this sample, this clone turned up once. CDR3 residues: CASSGRTAGAYEQYF. CDR3 nucleotides: TGTGCCAGCAGTGGCCGGACAGCAGGCGCCTACGAGCAGTACTTC. This chain connects TRBV6-1 to TRBJ2-7; possibly TRBD1 for D (6 bases). The CDR3 is made up of 15 amino acids. V gave up 4 bases and J gave up 2 bases, with 15 bases separating them. CDR1 and CDR2 from the germline V gene are MNHNS and SASEGT.

The chain has TRBV7-9 and TRBJ2-7, with 7 bases matching TRBD1. The CDR3 length is 15 residues. In germline, CDR1 is SEHNR, CDR2 FQNEAQ (reference sequence). V trimming: 2 bases; J trimming: 4 bases; junction bases outside the gene matches: 8. The CDR3 sequence: CASSLRQGGWYEQYF. CDR3 nucleotide sequence: TGTGCCAGCAGCTTACGACAGGGCGGTTGGTACGAGCAGTACTTC.

J is TRBJ2-1 and V is TRBV5-1, with D perhaps TRBD1 or TRBD2 (5 bases each). The V gene lost 4 bases and the J gene lost 10 bases, with 21 bases spanning the gap. The CDR3 extends over 15 amino acids. Germline CDR1 SGHRS, CDR2 YFSETQ. The CDR3 nucleotides read TGCGCCAGCAGCCAATCGGACTCTCAGGGCGGCGAGCAGTTCTTC. Amino acids: CASSQSDSQGGEQFF.

This chain links TRBV5-1 with TRBJ2-1, with D maybe TRBD1 (6 bases). CDR1 is SGHRS and CDR2 is YFSETQ in the germline V gene. V gave up 0 bases and J gave up 5 bases, with 21 bases separating them. The CDR3 contains 18 residues. CDR3 sequence: CASSLGGQPHTINNEQFF. As DNA, the CDR3 is TGCGCCAGCAGCTTGGGGGGGCAGCCCCATACAATCAACAATGAGCAGTTCTTC.

V and J are TRBV28 and TRBJ1-5; 7 bases fit TRBD1. The CDR3 loop spans 17 amino acids. V shed 3 bases, J shed 0 bases, and the junction held 8 bases outside the gene matches. Germline assignment: CDR1 MDHEN and CDR2 SYDVKM. The CDR3 DNA reads as TGTGCCAGCAGTTTCCTCACAGCAGGGGGTAGCAATCAGCCCCAGCATTTT. Its protein is CASSFLTAGGSNQPQHF.

V is TRBV7-2 and J is TRBJ2-3; 7 bases line up with TRBD2. V lost 2 bases and J lost 2; bases outside the gene matches: 4. CDR1 is SGHTA, CDR2 FQGNSA, per germline. CDR3 length: 15 residues. The CDR3: CASSLYREVTDTQYF. The CDR3, as DNA: TGTGCCAGCAGCTTATATCGGGAGGTCACAGATACGCAGTATTTT. The full variable domain, its missing parts supplied by reference TRBV7-2 and TRBJ2-3, is GAGVSQSPSNKVTEKGKDVELRCDPISGHTALYWYRQSLGQGLEFLIYFQGNSAPDKSGLPSDRFSAERTGGSVSTLTIQRTQQEDSAVYLCASSLYREVTDTQYFGPGTRLTVL.

The V gene is TRBV30, the J gene TRBJ2-1; no firm D call. This CDR3 region has 13 residues. The V end was cut by 3 bases, the J end by 3 bases, with 9 bases between. Germline values: CDR1 GTSNPN, CDR2 SVGIG (reference sequence). CDR3 DNA sequence: TGTGCCTGGAGGCGCGGAAACTACAATGAGCAGTTCTTC. Its protein product is CAWRRGNYNEQFF.

This clone was seen more than once but under ten times. The rearrangement uses TRBV9 and TRBJ1-2; D unclear. The CDR3 is 15 amino acids. Trimming removed 3 bases at V and 3 bases at J, with 15 bases between. CDR1 is SGDLS, CDR2 YYNGEE, per germline. The CDR3 spells CASSAANGEDYGYTF. The DNA of the CDR3 is TGTGCCAGCAGCGCTGCGAACGGGGAGGACTATGGCTACACCTTC.

The rearrangement joins TRBV19 to TRBJ2-5; D tentatively fits TRBD1 or TRBD2 (6 bases each). The CDR3 length is 14 residues. Germline V gives CDR1 LNHDA, CDR2 SQIVND (reference sequence). Trimming left V 7 bases short and J 3 bases short, with 15 bases between. CDR3: CASTTWGAEETQYF. In DNA form, the CDR3 reads TGTGCCAGTACCACCTGGGGGGCGGAAGAGACCCAGTACTTC. The full variable domain, rest sourced from reference TRBV19 and TRBJ2-5, is DGGITQSPKYLFRKEGQNVTLSCEQNLNHDAMYWYRQDPGQGLRLIYYSQIVNDFQKGDIAEGYSVSREKKESFPLTVTSAQKNPTAFYLCASTTWGAEETQYFGPGTRLLVL.

The chain joins TRBV5-4 to TRBJ2-7; possibly TRBD1 for D (6 bases). The CDR3 spans 12 residues. The germline CDR1 and CDR2 sequences are SGHNT and YYREEE (reference sequence). V lost 2 bases and J lost 4, with 7 bases in between. In nucleotides, the CDR3 is TGTGCCAGCAGCTTACAGGGTTACGAGCAGTACTTC. Its protein is CASSLQGYEQYF.

The chain recombines TRBV7-9 with TRBJ2-7, with 9 bases that match TRBD2. This CDR3 is 17 amino acids long. V shed 4 bases and J 5 bases; nucleotides not matched to a gene: 15. Germline V gene data show CDR1 as SEHNR and CDR2 as FQNEAQ (reference sequence). CDR3 sequence reads: CASSSGLAKTRSHEQYF. The DNA of the CDR3 is TGTGCCAGCAGCTCGGGACTAGCCAAAACCCGGAGCCACGAGCAGTACTTC.

V gene TRBV4-1 combines with J gene TRBJ1-4; 7 bases are a match to TRBD1. This CDR3 spans 16 amino acids. Per the germline V gene, CDR1 is MGHRA and CDR2 is YSYEKL. The junction had 6 bases not matched to a gene; V was cut back by 0 bases and J by 5 bases. The CDR3 DNA sequence: TGCGCCAGCAGCCAAGAAGGAGGGACAGAGAATGAAAAACTGTTTTTT. Translated, it gives CASSQEGGTENEKLFF.

The chain carries TRBV27 and TRBJ2-1, with 10 bases lining up with TRBD2. Germline V CDR1 and CDR2: MNHEY, SMNVEV (reference sequence). The V and J ends lost 2 bases and 9 bases, in that order; junction bases with no gene match: 10. The CDR3 covers 16 residues. The CDR3 sequence is CASSLSPGLAVGEQFF. CDR3 nucleotides: TGTGCCAGCAGTTTAAGTCCCGGACTAGCGGTAGGTGAGCAGTTCTTC.

The chain is built from TRBV6-5 and TRBJ2-1; TRBD2 agrees at 7 bases. J was trimmed by 5 bases and V by 5 bases; bases with no gene match: 9. The length of the CDR3 is 15 residues. Germline CDR1 and CDR2: MNHEY and SVGAGI. This CDR3 is CASSTDLAEDNEQFF. DNA for the CDR3: TGTGCCAGCAGTACCGATCTAGCGGAGGACAATGAGCAGTTCTTC.